The clone carrying this TCR beta chain has only one observation. The antigen remains unidentified. Patients included in sequencing had previously demonstrated CD8+CD57+ cell expansion by flow cytometry. Every one of the patients had aplastic anemia (severe, acquired). Blood was sampled before the patients had received any therapy. Germline-derived CDR1 and CDR2 are SQVTM and ANQGSEA. This CDR3 comprises 13 residues. V was pared by 4 bases and J by 2 bases, with 10 bases between. These data come from a study of CD8+CD57+ T cells in acquired aplastic anemia. About the study: Sorted CD4+ plus CD8+ cells gave DNA averaging about 3.2 ug. Study outcomes and limitations: Shared by patients and controls, some 29 CD8+ CDR3s were abundant in patients.

The use of genomic DNA as template underpinned the TCR beta VDJ and CDR3 profiling. In TCRdb, the reads were re-called with MiXCR into one record per CDR3 protein. The table includes approximately 180,000 distinct CDR3 sequences, approximately 52% detected once. This sequence was found in a human donor with aplastic anemia. This rearrangement joins TRBV29-1 to TRBJ2-3, with D perhaps matching TRBD1 or TRBD2 (5 bases each). Material: sorted CD4+, CD8+, or CD8+CD57+ T cells (not recorded which) from PBMCs. The CDR3 region has the DNA TGCAGCGTTGGGCAGGGACCCACAGATACGCAGTATTTT. It codes for CSVGQGPTDTQYF.